This is a list of T cell receptor beta chains from one sample in a study of T cells in Graves' hyperthyroidism and ophthalmopathy. TCRdb re-analysed the multiplex PCR reads in MiXCR, keeping a single row per CDR3 protein. The repertoire includes about 700,000 distinct CDR3 sequences, nearly 45% of them detected once, and more than 7% sits in the top ten. The sequenced sample was peripheral blood or thyroid tissue (not recorded which). Receptors were obtained from an adult man with Graves' disease, either hyperthyroidism or ophthalmopathy (not recorded which). The CDR3 runs from the conserved cysteine through the conserved F or W. Fields, in order: V gene, clone size, D gene, J gene, CDR3 DNA, CDR3 protein. D genes are given only for firm matches. Size tells how often a clone was seen (once, few, many) or the class of an expanded clone, and some rows leave it out.

V: TRBV10-3; size: many; D: TRBD1; J: TRBJ1-1; DNA: TGTGCCATCAGTTCTCTAACAGGGGAAAACACTGAAGCTTTCTTT; CDR3: CAISSLTGENTEAFF
V: TRBV7-8; size: .; D: TRBD1; J: TRBJ2-5; DNA: TGTGCCAGCAGCTCAAGTGGACAGGGGGCGCAGGACTTC; CDR3: CASSSSGQGAQDF
V: TRBV27; size: .; D: .; J: TRBJ1-3; DNA: TGTGCCAGCAGTTTCGGACAACCTGGAAACACCATATATTTT; CDR3: CASSFGQPGNTIYF
V: TRBV10-3; size: .; D: TRBD2; J: TRBJ2-7; DNA: TGTGCCATCAGTGTGTCCGGGACTAGCGGGAGATCCTACGAGCAGTACTTC; CDR3: CAISVSGTSGRSYEQYF
V: TRBV29-1; size: .; D: TRBD1; J: TRBJ1-5; DNA: TGCAGCGGACTGGGACAGGGCTATCAGCCCCAGCATTTT; CDR3: CSGLGQGYQPQHF
V: TRBV9; size: many; D: .; J: TRBJ1-5; DNA: TGTGCCAGCAGCCTTGGGACTAATCAGCCCCAGCATTTT; CDR3: CASSLGTNQPQHF
V: TRBV25-1; size: .; D: TRBD1; J: TRBJ1-2; DNA: TGTGCCAGCACTTTGTCCACCGGGACAGAACAAGATTTTAACTATGGCTACACCTTC; CDR3: CASTLSTGTEQDFNYGYTF
V: TRBV7-8; size: .; D: TRBD1; J: TRBJ1-6; DNA: TGTGCCAGCAGCCCCGAACAGGGGAGAAATTCACCCCTCCACTTT; CDR3: CASSPEQGRNSPLHF
V: TRBV7-9; size: many; D: TRBD2; J: TRBJ2-6; DNA: TGTGCCAGCAGCGGCGGGACTAGCATCTCTGGGGCCAACGTCCTGACTTTC; CDR3: CASSGGTSISGANVLTF
V: TRBV25-1; size: .; D: .; J: TRBJ2-7; DNA: TGTGCCAGCAGTGGGCGGTGGAACTCCTACGAGCAGTACTTC; CDR3: CASSGRWNSYEQYF
V: TRBV9; size: .; D: TRBD1; J: TRBJ2-2; DNA: TGTGCCAGCAGCGCCGGGACAGGGGCCACCGGGGAGCTGTTTTTT; CDR3: CASSAGTGATGELFF
V: TRBV7-9; size: .; D: .; J: TRBJ2-7; DNA: TGTGCCAGCAGCTTAACTTGGGGGGACTACGAGCAGTACTTC; CDR3: CASSLTWGDYEQYF
V: TRBV10-3; size: .; D: TRBD1; J: TRBJ1-2; DNA: TGTGCCATTGCCGGGACAGGGACCTACTATGGCTACACCTTC; CDR3: CAIAGTGTYYGYTF
V: TRBV7-8; size: .; D: .; J: TRBJ2-2; DNA: TGTGCCAGCAGCTCTTTAGGCGAAAGGATCGCGGAGCTGTTTTTT; CDR3: CASSSLGERIAELFF
V: TRBV20-1; size: .; D: .; J: TRBJ2-5; DNA: TGCAGTGCTAGAGATCCGCGGGAATTCCCACAAGAGACCCAGTACTTC; CDR3: CSARDPREFPQETQYF
V: TRBV12-3/TRBV12-4; size: .; D: .; J: TRBJ1-5; DNA: TGTGCCAGCAGTGTAGCCCTCTTGGGCAATCGGCCCCAGCATTTT; CDR3: CASSVALLGNRPQHF
V: TRBV19; size: .; D: .; J: TRBJ1-5; DNA: TGTGCCAGTAGGCTTGCGGGGGGCAATCAGCCCCAGCATTTT; CDR3: CASRLAGGNQPQHF
V: TRBV6-5; size: many; D: .; J: TRBJ2-5; DNA: TGTGCCAGCAGCGTGTACCAAGAGACCCAGTACTTC; CDR3: CASSVYQETQYF